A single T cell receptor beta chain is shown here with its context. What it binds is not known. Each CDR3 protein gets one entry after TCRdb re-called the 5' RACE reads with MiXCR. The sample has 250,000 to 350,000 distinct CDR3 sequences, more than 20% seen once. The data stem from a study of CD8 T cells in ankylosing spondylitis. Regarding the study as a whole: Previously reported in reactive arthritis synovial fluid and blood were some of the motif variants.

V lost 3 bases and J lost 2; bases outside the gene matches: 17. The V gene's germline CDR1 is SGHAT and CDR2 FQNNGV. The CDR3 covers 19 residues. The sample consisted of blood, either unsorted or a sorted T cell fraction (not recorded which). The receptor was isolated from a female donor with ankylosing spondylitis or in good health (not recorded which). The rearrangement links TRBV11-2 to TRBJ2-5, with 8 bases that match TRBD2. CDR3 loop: CASSFLPPGSGRTQETQYF. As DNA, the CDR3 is TGTGCCAGCAGCTTTCTCCCGCCGGGAAGCGGGAGAACTCAAGAGACCCAGTACTTC.